This entry features one T cell receptor (beta chain) sequence. Germline CDR1 SNHLY, CDR2 FYNNEI. V was shortened by 0 bases and J by 8 bases, with 11 bases between the two germline ends. CDR3 size: 13 residues. The sort gate was single viable CD3+CD4+CD8-CD45RO+ cells for memory CD4+ T cells. This table comes from immunoSEQ multiplex PCR, and its TCRdb copy is limited to in-frame clones, with some not included. The sample holds around 99,000 clones; about four fifths are singletons and the top ten take 3.6%. This entry comes from a study of memory CD4+ T cells and cytomegalovirus serostatus. Study background: Healthy Belgian adult donors included fewer than 10 CMV-positive and some 25 CMV-negative people.

The sequenced sample consisted of memory CD4+ T cells from blood. This chain joins TRBV2 and TRBJ2-7, with D possibly being TRBD2 (5 bases). The TCR sequence derives from an adult in good health and CMV-seropositive. CDR3 bases: TGTGCCAGCAGTGAAGCCCACACCGGGAAGCAGTACTTC. It specifies CASSEAHTGKQYF.